The T cell receptor beta chain under discussion was sequenced for a study of T cells after somatic rescue of genetic block. V gave up 4 bases and J gave up 6 bases; unmatched junction bases: 12. The length of the CDR3 is 17 residues. The germline V gene has CDR1 SGHRS and CDR2 YFSETQ. The method was immunoSEQ multiplex PCR; TCRdb's version includes in-frame clones alone and lacks a portion of them. The sample comprises 80,000 to 100,000 clones, about nine tenths of which are singletons, and around 1.6% rests with the top ten. The sequence came from a woman between 18 and 30 years old. This chain joins TRBV5-1 and TRBJ2-1; TRBD2 agrees at 11 bases. Sequenced input: peripheral blood mononuclear cells (PBMCs). CDR3 nucleotide sequence: TGCGCCAGCAGCCACCGACTAGCGGGGCTTCTGGGCAATGAGCAGTTCTTC. Translated: CASSHRLAGLLGNEQFF.